The present T cell receptor (beta chain) was sequenced within a study of shared clonotypes between healthy human individuals. Replicate sorted-subset PCRs were loaded with 150 to 250 ng DNA, 31,000 or so T cell genomes. Some clones are missing from TCRdb's copy, which holds only in-frame ones; the method was immunoSEQ multiplex PCR. This table has some 2,100,000 clones, approximately 96% appearing once. Division of CD4+ cells produced a CD45RA+ naive subset and a CD45RA-negative memory subset. Details on this clone: Its target is unknown.

Whole-study results and caveats: Memory subsets generally showed smaller estimated richness than naive subsets did. Generation probabilities of non-shared clonotypes were lower (relative to those shared by all four donors).

The CDR3 loop spans 14 amino acids. V was trimmed by 0 bases and J by 6 bases, leaving 9 bases between them. Germline CDR1 is LGHNA and CDR2 is YNFKEQ. The TCR was taken from a young man in good health. Sequenced material: naive CD4+ T cells sorted from blood. Sample subset: CD45RA+ positively selected. J is TRBJ2-1 and V is TRBV4-2; D possibly corresponds to TRBD2 (5 bases). CDR3 in amino acids: CASSQDKEGNEQFF. CDR3 nucleotides: TGTGCCAGCAGCCAAGATAAAGAGGGCAATGAGCAGTTCTTC.